The 21 T cell receptor beta chains reported below all come from one sample, sequenced in a study of blood T cell repertoires in COVID-19. Produced via immunoSEQ multiplex PCR; TCRdb's table is partial and in-frame only. Of more than 100,000 clones listed, about 86% were seen once; the top ten hold 0.75% to 0.9%. Material: peripheral blood. The receptors were gathered from a woman in her 50s with active or convalescent COVID-19.

This chain uses TRBV7-2 with TRBJ2-5; 8 positions agree with TRBD2. In germline, CDR1 is SGHTA, CDR2 FQGNSA. J gave up 4 bases and V 4 bases, and 2 bases lay outside the gene matches. The length of the CDR3 is 13 residues. CDR3 residues: CASSSGLAETQYF. DNA of the CDR3: TGTGCCAGCAGCTCCGGACTAGCAGAGACCCAGTACTTC.

The V and J genes are TRBV19 and TRBJ2-1; 13 bases line up with TRBD2. J was trimmed by 6 bases and V by 10 bases; bases with no gene match: 9. Germline lookup yields CDR1 LNHDA and CDR2 SQIVND (reference sequence). This CDR3 spans 15 amino acids. The DNA for the CDR3 is TGTGCCACCTGGACTAGCGGGGGTTTGAGCAATGAGCAGTTCTTC. This gives the protein CATWTSGGLSNEQFF.

In this sample, this clone turned up once. Here the CDR3 reads CASSLDSEGGELFF. The DNA of the CDR3 is TGCGCCAGCAGCTTAGACAGTGAAGGCGGGGAGCTGTTTTTT. This rearrangement joins TRBV5-1 to TRBJ2-2; the D gene is possibly TRBD1 (5 bases). The CDR3 is 14 residues long. V lost 2 bases, J lost 7 bases, and 12 bases lay in between. In germline, CDR1 is SGHRS, CDR2 YFSETQ.

This sequence joins TRBV14 and TRBJ2-3, with 8 bases matching TRBD2. Germline CDR1 and CDR2: SGHDN and FVKESK. The J segment lost 1 base and the V segment lost 5 bases, leaving 5 bases of the junction unmatched. This CDR3 spans 15 amino acids. This CDR3 is CASSYTGLGTDTQYF. The CDR3 coding sequence is TGTGCCAGCAGCTATACGGGACTAGGCACAGATACGCAGTATTTT.

The chain joins TRBV7-9 to TRBJ1-2; D is possibly TRBD1 (6 bases). V dropped 2 bases and J dropped 5 bases, with 9 bases sitting between them. The CDR3 totals 13 residues. Germline CDR1 reads SEHNR; CDR2 reads FQNEAQ (reference sequence). The DNA of the CDR3 is TGTGCCAGCAGCTTACAGGGGTGGTATGGCTACACCTTC. It yields the protein CASSLQGWYGYTF.

This clone was counted a single time. The chain employs TRBV19 and TRBJ1-6; D gene unclear. Trimming left V 11 bases short and J 5 bases short, with 16 bases between. Germline CDR1 LNHDA, CDR2 SQIVND (reference sequence). CDR3 length equals 14 residues. The CDR3 here is CALKEGGNNSPLHF. As DNA, the CDR3 is TGTGCCCTCAAGGAGGGCGGCAATAATTCACCCCTCCACTTT.

The genes are TRBV5-5 and TRBJ1-4; D is unclear. This CDR3 is built from 14 residues. V lost 4 bases to trimming and J lost 4 bases, with 11 bases between them. From germline, CDR1 is SGHKS and CDR2 YYEKEE (reference sequence). The CDR3 coding sequence is TGTGCCAGCAGCCCCCTAGGACTTAATGAAAAACTGTTTTTT. This translates into CASSPLGLNEKLFF.

V gene TRBV2 combines with J gene TRBJ1-1, with D maybe TRBD1 (6 bases). V lost 3 bases and J 5 bases, leaving 13 bases between the germline ends. CDR1 is SNHLY and CDR2 is FYNNEI in the germline V gene. The CDR3 sequence is 14 residues long. The CDR3 DNA reads TGTGCCAGCAGTGAGGAAGCAGGGGTGACTGAAGCTTTCTTT. This sequence encodes CASSEEAGVTEAFF. The entire variable domain, with the rest obtained from reference TRBV2 and TRBJ1-1, is as follows: EPEVTQTPSHQVTQMGQEVILRCVPISNHLYFYWYRQILGQKVEFLVSFYNNEISEKSEIFDDQFSVERPDGSNFTLKIRSTKLEDSAMYFCASSEEAGVTEAFFGQGTRLTVV.

The J gene is TRBJ1-6, the V gene TRBV11-2; the match to TRBD1 covers 9 bases. Germline values: CDR1 SGHAT, CDR2 FQNNGV. J lost 6 bases, V lost 2 bases, and 5 bases had no gene match. The CDR3 consists of 16 residues. In DNA, the CDR3 is TGTGCCAGCAGCTTAATGGGGACAGGGACTAATTCACCCCTCCACTTT. Translating gives CASSLMGTGTNSPLHF.

There are a few counts of this clone. The rearrangement joins TRBV15 to TRBJ1-4; 8 nucleotides agree with TRBD1. Germline lookup yields CDR1 LNHNV and CDR2 YYDKDF (reference sequence). There are 15 residues in the CDR3. Trimming cost V 0 bases and J 9 bases; bases outside gene matches: 6. Here the CDR3 DNA reads TGTGCCACCAGCAGAGATCATGGACAGGGACAAAAACTGTTTTTT. It specifies CATSRDHGQGQKLFF.

CDR3 protein: CSVGWTSGYNEQFF. As DNA, the CDR3 is TGCAGCGTCGGGTGGACTAGCGGATACAATGAGCAGTTCTTC. This rearrangement joins TRBV29-1 to TRBJ2-1, with 10 bases that match TRBD2. CDR3 size: 14 residues. Losses at the gene ends were 6 bases for V and 4 bases for J; bases not matched to a gene: 6. The germline CDR1 and CDR2 sequences are SQVTM and ANQGSEA.

The gene calls are TRBV11-2 and TRBJ2-1, with 7 bases identical to TRBD2. This CDR3 comprises 15 residues. Per germline, CDR1 SGHAT and CDR2 FQNNGV. With V trimmed by 7 bases and J by 4 bases, 10 bases remained unmatched. The CDR3 spells CASILGGGPYNEQFF. CDR3 bases: TGTGCCAGCATACTCGGGGGAGGGCCATACAATGAGCAGTTCTTC.

The chain couples TRBV6-5 to TRBJ2-3, with D perhaps TRBD1 (5 bases). The germline gives CDR1 MNHEY, CDR2 SVGAGI. CDR3 length: 13 amino acids. Trimming shortened V by 5 bases and J by 3 bases, and 9 bases separated the two germline ends. The CDR3 here is CASSLRQTDTQYF. In nucleotides, the CDR3 is TGTGCCAGCAGTCTGAGACAGACAGATACGCAGTATTTT.

The sample holds one count of this clone. The gene calls are TRBV2 and TRBJ2-6, with a weak D call TRBD1 (5 bases). Germline loops: CDR1 SNHLY, CDR2 FYNNEI. Trimming cost V 6 bases and J 2 bases, with 8 bases left between them. The CDR3 contains 14 residues. CDR3 coding DNA: TGTGCCAGCAGACCAGGGCCTGGGGCCAACGTCCTGACTTTC. Translated, it gives CASRPGPGANVLTF.

The genes are TRBV5-6 and TRBJ2-1, with a tentative D call TRBD1 (5 bases). Trimming shortened V by 2 bases and J by 6 bases, and 15 bases separated the two germline ends. The CDR3 runs 15 residues. Germline V gene data show CDR1 as SGHDT and CDR2 as YYEEEE. As DNA, the CDR3 is TGTGCCAGCAGCTTAGGGGCCCAAGGTATCAATGAGCAGTTCTTC. Residues: CASSLGAQGINEQFF. Filled out from reference TRBV5-6 and TRBJ2-1, the complete variable domain reads DAGVTQSPTHLIKTRGQQVTLRCSPKSGHDTVSWYQQALGQGPQFIFQYYEEEERQRGNFPDRFSGHQFPNYSSELNVNALLLGDSALYLCASSLGAQGINEQFFGPGTRLTVL.

This chain joins TRBV6-5 and TRBJ1-2; no definite D call. Germline lookup yields CDR1 MNHEY and CDR2 SVGAGI. Deletions cut 6 bases from V and 4 bases from J, with 12 bases between. CDR3 length: 13 amino acids. This CDR3 is CASRRVGIYGYTF. The DNA of the CDR3 is TGTGCCAGCAGGAGGGTGGGAATCTATGGCTACACCTTC.

The chain has TRBV21-1 and TRBJ2-1; no check of the table's D call, TRBD2, against the DNA was made. TRBV21-1 counts as a pseudogene. The CDR3 loop spans 17 amino acids. CDR3 protein: CASSKIGPSGSKNEQFF. The CDR3 coding sequence is TGTGCCAGCAGCAAAATAGGGCCTAGCGGGAGCAAAAATGAGCAGTTCTTC.

The V gene is TRBV7-2, the J gene TRBJ1-5, with D uncertain. Germline lookup yields CDR1 SGHTA and CDR2 FQGNSA. This CDR3 spans 13 amino acids. Between the trimmed V and J ends, which lost 5 bases and 7 bases, there was a span of 12 bases. Here the CDR3 reads CASSVGIGQPQHF. The DNA of the CDR3 is TGTGCCAGCAGCGTCGGGATAGGCCAGCCCCAGCATTTT.

This chain joins TRBV6-5 and TRBJ1-6, with D maybe TRBD1 (6 bases). The CDR3 is made up of 14 amino acids. The germline V gene has CDR1 MNHEY and CDR2 SVGAGI. With 6 bases removed from V and 5 bases from J, the gap between germline ends came to 11 bases. As DNA, the CDR3 is TGTGCCAGCAGACAGGGTGAGGATAATTCACCCCTCCACTTT. The encoded protein is CASRQGEDNSPLHF.

This clone was counted only a few times. The V gene is TRBV28, the J gene TRBJ1-2; 8 bases align to TRBD1. V was clipped by 6 bases and J by 5 bases; unmatched bases: 5. The CDR3 is made up of 13 amino acids. The V gene's germline CDR1 is MDHEN and CDR2 SYDVKM. DNA for the CDR3: TGTGCCAGCAGCCCGGACAGGGCATATGGCTACACCTTC. Translation: CASSPDRAYGYTF.

Comment on this clone: The same CDR3 also results from other DNA sequences found in this sample. J is TRBJ2-7 and V is TRBV7-2; 10 bases align to TRBD2. This CDR3 is 14 amino acids long. Germline V gene lookup returns CDR1 SGHTA and CDR2 FQGNSA. J lost 6 bases, V lost 5 bases, and 7 bases had no gene match. The CDR3 bases are TGTGCCAGCAGCCAGCTAGCGGGAGTCGGCGAGCAGTACTTC. This codes for CASSQLAGVGEQYF.